This TCR beta chain was identified during a study of blood T cell repertoires in COVID-19. Original data processing: Estimated nucleated cell counts came from reference gene primer amplification. The table came from immunoSEQ multiplex PCR; TCRdb's copy has only in-frame clones and leaves some out. That table furnishes V, J and clone size, whereas the DNA furnished D and trimming. The sample holds under 300,000 clones; more than 75% are singletons and the top ten take 6% to 9%. The V gene's germline CDR1 is MNHEY and CDR2 SVGAGI. CDR3 size: 15 residues. V was trimmed by 2 bases and J by 8 bases, leaving 18 bases between them.

Sequenced material: peripheral blood. This rearrangement joins TRBV6-5 to TRBJ1-2, with D unresolved. The receptor was isolated from a woman between 65 and 79 years old with active or convalescent COVID-19. The CDR3 region is CASSYGGPQVPGYTF. CDR3 coding DNA: TGTGCCAGCAGTTACGGAGGACCTCAGGTCCCGGGCTACACCTTC.